This is a list of T cell receptor beta chains from one sample in a study of blood T cell repertoires in COVID-19. Libraries were prepared by immunoSEQ multiplex PCR; TCRdb keeps only in-frame clonotypes and omits some of them. The table records about 260,000 clones, approximately 86% of them present only once. The sequenced sample consisted of peripheral blood. The receptors originated from a man aged 35-49 years with active or convalescent COVID-19. Both conserved end residues are part of each CDR3. Fields, in order: V gene, D gene, clone size, J gene, CDR3 protein, CDR3 DNA. D genes are given only for firm matches. Clone size is given for some rows only: seen once, a few or many times, or a class if the clone is expanded.

v_call: TRBV28
d_call: .
clone_size: .
j_call: TRBJ2-5
cdr3_aa: CASSFSETQYF
cdr3_nt: TGTGCCAGCAGTTTTTCGGAGACCCAGTACTTC

v_call: TRBV7-9
d_call: .
clone_size: .
j_call: TRBJ1-5
cdr3_aa: CASSSYSNQPQHF
cdr3_nt: TGTGCCAGCAGCTCGTATAGCAATCAGCCCCAGCATTTT

v_call: TRBV5-4
d_call: .
clone_size: once
j_call: TRBJ2-3
cdr3_aa: CASSFSTDTQYF
cdr3_nt: TGTGCCAGCAGCTTTAGTACAGATACGCAGTATTTT

v_call: TRBV2
d_call: .
clone_size: .
j_call: TRBJ1-4
cdr3_aa: CASSEKSGLFF
cdr3_nt: TGTGCCAGCAGTGAGAAATCGGGACTGTTTTTT

v_call: TRBV30
d_call: .
clone_size: .
j_call: TRBJ2-5
cdr3_aa: CAWSITGSETQYF
cdr3_nt: TGTGCCTGGAGTATAACGGGTTCCGAGACCCAGTACTTC

v_call: TRBV10-3
d_call: TRBD1
clone_size: .
j_call: TRBJ2-6
cdr3_aa: CAISESTGSGANVLTF
cdr3_nt: TGTGCCATCAGTGAGTCGACAGGGTCTGGGGCCAACGTCCTGACTTTC

v_call: TRBV19
d_call: .
clone_size: .
j_call: TRBJ1-2
cdr3_aa: CASSIRGLSGGYTF
cdr3_nt: TGTGCCAGTAGTATCAGGGGTTTGTCGGGAGGCTACACCTTC

v_call: TRBV23-1
d_call: TRBD1
clone_size: .
j_call: TRBJ2-7
cdr3_aa: CASTGHGTGSYEQYF
cdr3_nt: TGCGCCAGCACCGGGCACGGGACAGGTTCCTACGAGCAGTACTTC

v_call: TRBV6-5
d_call: .
clone_size: once
j_call: TRBJ2-1
cdr3_aa: CASRSIGFLNEQFF
cdr3_nt: TGTGCCAGCAGAAGTATCGGGTTTCTGAATGAGCAGTTCTTC

v_call: TRBV20-1
d_call: .
clone_size: .
j_call: TRBJ2-5
cdr3_aa: CSASRRSRLAETQYF
cdr3_nt: TGCAGTGCTAGTCGTCGGAGTCGGTTGGCGGAGACCCAGTACTTC

v_call: TRBV7-9
d_call: .
clone_size: .
j_call: TRBJ2-1
cdr3_aa: CASRESGSANNEQFF
cdr3_nt: TGTGCCAGCAGAGAATCGGGGTCAGCAAACAATGAGCAGTTCTTC

v_call: TRBV28
d_call: .
clone_size: .
j_call: TRBJ2-7
cdr3_aa: CASGGSYEQYF
cdr3_nt: TGTGCCAGCGGGGGGTCCTACGAGCAGTACTTC

v_call: TRBV27
d_call: .
clone_size: .
j_call: TRBJ2-5
cdr3_aa: CASSLNSLGGQETQYF
cdr3_nt: TGTGCCAGCAGTTTAAACTCACTGGGAGGCCAAGAGACCCAGTACTTC

v_call: TRBV16
d_call: TRBD2
clone_size: .
j_call: TRBJ2-3
cdr3_aa: CASSQSYSGADTQYF
cdr3_nt: TGTGCCAGCAGCCAATCGTATAGCGGGGCGGATACGCAGTATTTT

v_call: TRBV10-2
d_call: .
clone_size: .
j_call: TRBJ2-7
cdr3_aa: CASRDSYEQYF
cdr3_nt: TGCGCCAGCAGGGACAGCTACGAGCAGTACTTC

v_call: TRBV5-4
d_call: TRBD1
clone_size: .
j_call: TRBJ1-2
cdr3_aa: CASSFGQGGYYGYTF
cdr3_nt: TGTGCCAGCAGCTTTGGACAGGGGGGATACTATGGCTACACCTTC

v_call: TRBV4-2
d_call: .
clone_size: .
j_call: TRBJ2-2
cdr3_aa: CASSQESQGGGELFF
cdr3_nt: TGTGCCAGCAGCCAGGAATCCCAGGGCGGCGGGGAGCTGTTTTTT

v_call: TRBV5-5
d_call: .
clone_size: .
j_call: TRBJ1-4
cdr3_aa: CASTPAGSRTNEKLFF
cdr3_nt: TGTGCCAGCACTCCGGCCGGGAGCCGAACTAATGAAAAACTGTTTTTT

v_call: TRBV11-3
d_call: TRBD2
clone_size: .
j_call: TRBJ2-1
cdr3_aa: CASSIAGASYNEQFF
cdr3_nt: TGTGCCAGCAGCATAGCGGGAGCCTCCTACAATGAGCAGTTCTTC

v_call: TRBV11-2
d_call: .
clone_size: .
j_call: TRBJ2-6
cdr3_aa: CASSFPSRLAGSGANVLTF
cdr3_nt: TGTGCCAGCAGCTTTCCGTCTCGTCTGGCAGGCTCTGGGGCCAACGTCCTGACTTTC

v_call: TRBV5-6
d_call: .
clone_size: many
j_call: TRBJ1-6
cdr3_aa: CASSLAGYNSPLHF
cdr3_nt: TGTGCCAGCAGCTTGGCAGGCTATAATTCACCCCTCCACTTT

v_call: TRBV11-3
d_call: .
clone_size: .
j_call: TRBJ2-3
cdr3_aa: CASSLIRSTNTQYF
cdr3_nt: TGTGCCAGCAGCTTAATACGTAGCACGAATACGCAGTATTTT

v_call: TRBV5-5
d_call: .
clone_size: .
j_call: TRBJ1-5
cdr3_aa: CASSLAGQINQPQHF
cdr3_nt: TGTGCCAGCAGCTTGGCCGGACAGATCAATCAGCCCCAGCATTTT

v_call: TRBV19
d_call: .
clone_size: .
j_call: TRBJ1-4
cdr3_aa: CASRRGQEFEKLFF
cdr3_nt: TGTGCCAGCCGACGAGGGCAGGAGTTTGAAAAACTGTTTTTT

v_call: TRBV30
d_call: TRBD1
clone_size: .
j_call: TRBJ1-5
cdr3_aa: CASTTGENQPQHF
cdr3_nt: TGTGCCTCAACCACAGGGGAGAATCAGCCCCAGCATTTT

v_call: TRBV3-1/TRBV3-2
d_call: .
clone_size: .
j_call: TRBJ2-1
cdr3_aa: CASSRGSLYEQFF
cdr3_nt: TGTGCCAGCAGCCGAGGCAGTCTGTATGAGCAGTTCTTC

v_call: TRBV15
d_call: .
clone_size: .
j_call: TRBJ1-2
cdr3_aa: CATSRDTRGLGGYTF
cdr3_nt: TGTGCCACCAGCAGAGATACGCGGGGGCTCGGGGGCTACACCTTC

v_call: TRBV9
d_call: TRBD2
clone_size: .
j_call: TRBJ2-1
cdr3_aa: CASSPRGSGPSYNEQFF
cdr3_nt: TGTGCCAGCAGCCCTCGGGGTAGCGGGCCTTCCTACAATGAGCAGTTCTTC

v_call: TRBV19
d_call: .
clone_size: .
j_call: TRBJ1-2
cdr3_aa: CASSIRENYGYTF
cdr3_nt: TGTGCCAGTAGTATAAGGGAGAACTATGGCTACACCTTC

v_call: TRBV10-2
d_call: .
clone_size: .
j_call: TRBJ1-4
cdr3_aa: CASRGQMNEKLFF
cdr3_nt: TGCGCCAGCAGAGGACAGATGAATGAAAAACTGTTTTTT

v_call: TRBV30
d_call: TRBD1
clone_size: .
j_call: TRBJ1-5
cdr3_aa: CAWSSDRGYSNQPQHF
cdr3_nt: TGTGCCTGGAGTTCGGACAGGGGGTATAGCAATCAGCCCCAGCATTTT

v_call: TRBV18
d_call: TRBD2
clone_size: .
j_call: TRBJ2-5
cdr3_aa: CASSRTSGETQYF
cdr3_nt: TGTGCCAGCTCTCGGACTAGCGGAGAGACCCAGTACTTC

v_call: TRBV28
d_call: .
clone_size: .
j_call: TRBJ1-2
cdr3_aa: CATRRGGGYGYTF
cdr3_nt: TGTGCCACCAGACGGGGGGGTGGCTATGGCTACACCTTC

v_call: TRBV6-5
d_call: .
clone_size: .
j_call: TRBJ2-1
cdr3_aa: CASSYPPNDEQFF
cdr3_nt: TGTGCCAGCAGTTACCCGCCTAACGATGAGCAGTTCTTC

v_call: TRBV19
d_call: TRBD1
clone_size: .
j_call: TRBJ1-1
cdr3_aa: CASTIRFWDRGTEAFF
cdr3_nt: TGTGCCAGTACTATCAGGTTCTGGGACAGGGGAACTGAAGCTTTCTTT

v_call: TRBV3-1/TRBV3-2
d_call: .
clone_size: .
j_call: TRBJ2-5
cdr3_aa: CASSHMRETQYF
cdr3_nt: TGTGCCAGCAGCCATATGAGAGAGACCCAGTACTTC

v_call: TRBV15
d_call: TRBD1
clone_size: .
j_call: TRBJ2-5
cdr3_aa: CATSRRDRQETQYF
cdr3_nt: TGTGCCACCAGCAGAAGGGACAGACAAGAGACCCAGTACTTC

v_call: TRBV9
d_call: .
clone_size: .
j_call: TRBJ2-1
cdr3_aa: CASSAHLRGYNEQFF
cdr3_nt: TGTGCCAGCAGCGCACATCTAAGAGGCTACAATGAGCAGTTCTTC

v_call: TRBV9
d_call: .
clone_size: .
j_call: TRBJ2-2
cdr3_aa: CASNGQLNTGELFF
cdr3_nt: TGTGCCAGCAATGGTCAGTTGAACACCGGGGAGCTGTTTTTT

v_call: TRBV7-9
d_call: TRBD1
clone_size: .
j_call: TRBJ1-4
cdr3_aa: CASSFAGTGGMTNEKLFF
cdr3_nt: TGTGCCAGCAGCTTCGCCGGGACAGGGGGAATGACTAATGAAAAACTGTTTTTT

v_call: TRBV10-3
d_call: TRBD1
clone_size: .
j_call: TRBJ2-2
cdr3_aa: CAISERTGAVAGELFF
cdr3_nt: TGTGCCATCAGTGAACGGACAGGGGCGGTTGCCGGGGAGCTGTTTTTT

v_call: TRBV5-6
d_call: TRBD1
clone_size: .
j_call: TRBJ2-3
cdr3_aa: CASSLEGQAYTDTQYF
cdr3_nt: TGTGCCAGCAGCTTGGAGGGACAGGCTTACACAGATACGCAGTATTTT

v_call: TRBV6-1
d_call: .
clone_size: .
j_call: TRBJ1-4
cdr3_aa: CASREGGQNNEKLFF
cdr3_nt: TGTGCCAGCAGAGAAGGAGGGCAAAATAATGAAAAACTGTTTTTT

v_call: TRBV7-8
d_call: .
clone_size: .
j_call: TRBJ2-2
cdr3_aa: CASSLVSFVGELFF
cdr3_nt: TGTGCCAGCAGCTTAGTGAGCTTTGTGGGGGAGCTGTTTTTT